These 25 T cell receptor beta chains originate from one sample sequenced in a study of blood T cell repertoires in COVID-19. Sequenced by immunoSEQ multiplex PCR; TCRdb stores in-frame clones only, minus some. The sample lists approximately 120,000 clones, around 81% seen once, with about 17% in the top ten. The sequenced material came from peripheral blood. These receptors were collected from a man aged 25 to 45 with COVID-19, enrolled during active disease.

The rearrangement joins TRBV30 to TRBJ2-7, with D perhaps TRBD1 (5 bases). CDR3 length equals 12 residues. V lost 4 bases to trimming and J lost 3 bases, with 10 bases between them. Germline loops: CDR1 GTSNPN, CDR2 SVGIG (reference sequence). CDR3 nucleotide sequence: TGTGCCTGGACAGGACATTACTACGAGCAGTACTTC. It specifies CAWTGHYYEQYF.

CDR3 amino acids: CASSSVTGVTDTQYF. The DNA of the CDR3 is TGTGCCAGCAGTTCCGTGACAGGGGTCACAGATACGCAGTATTTT. The V call is TRBV6-2 or TRBV6-3, the J call TRBJ2-3; TRBD1 agrees at 8 bases. With 4 bases clipped from V and 2 bases from J, the junction kept 5 bases outside the gene matches. The CDR3 loop spans 15 amino acids. The germline gives CDR1 MNHEY, CDR2 SVGEGT.

DNA for the CDR3: TGCAGCGTTCCCGGGACATCCAGCACAGATACGCAGTATTTT. This encodes CSVPGTSSTDTQYF. This chain joins TRBV29-1 and TRBJ2-3, with D tentatively TRBD1 (6 bases). The CDR3 spans 14 residues. V dropped 5 bases and J dropped 0 bases, with 12 bases sitting between them. The V gene's germline CDR1 is SQVTM and CDR2 ANQGSEA.

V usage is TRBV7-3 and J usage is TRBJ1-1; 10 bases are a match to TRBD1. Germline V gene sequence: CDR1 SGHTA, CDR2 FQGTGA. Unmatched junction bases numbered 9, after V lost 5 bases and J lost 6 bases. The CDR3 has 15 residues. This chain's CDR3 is CASSTRNGQGAEAFF. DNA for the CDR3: TGTGCCAGCAGCACCCGCAACGGACAGGGGGCTGAAGCTTTCTTT.

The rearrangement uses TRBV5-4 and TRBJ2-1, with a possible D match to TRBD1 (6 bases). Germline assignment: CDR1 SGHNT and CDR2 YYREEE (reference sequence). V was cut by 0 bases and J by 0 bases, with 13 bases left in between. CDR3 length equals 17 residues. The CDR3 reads CASSLGGRTGSYNEQFF. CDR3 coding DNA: TGTGCCAGCAGCTTGGGGGGGCGGACTGGCTCCTACAATGAGCAGTTCTTC.

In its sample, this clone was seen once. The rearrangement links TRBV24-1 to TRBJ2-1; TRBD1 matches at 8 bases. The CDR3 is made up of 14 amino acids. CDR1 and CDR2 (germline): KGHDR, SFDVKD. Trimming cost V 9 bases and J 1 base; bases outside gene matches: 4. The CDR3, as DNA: TGTGCCACCGCGGGACAGGATTCCTACAATGAGCAGTTCTTC. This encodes CATAGQDSYNEQFF.

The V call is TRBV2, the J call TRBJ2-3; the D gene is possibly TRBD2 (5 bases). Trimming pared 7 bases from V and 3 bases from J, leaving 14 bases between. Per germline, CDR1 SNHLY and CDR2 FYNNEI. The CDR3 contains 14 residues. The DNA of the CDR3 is TGTGCCAGCAACCCCTCGAGCGGAACAGATACGCAGTATTTT. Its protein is CASNPSSGTDTQYF.

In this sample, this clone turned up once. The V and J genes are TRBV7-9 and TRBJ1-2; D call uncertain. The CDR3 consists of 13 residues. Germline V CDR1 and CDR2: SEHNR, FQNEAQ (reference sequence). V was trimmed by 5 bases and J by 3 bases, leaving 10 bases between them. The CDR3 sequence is CASSRGVHYGYTF. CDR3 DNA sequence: TGTGCCAGCAGCCGGGGAGTTCACTATGGCTACACCTTC.

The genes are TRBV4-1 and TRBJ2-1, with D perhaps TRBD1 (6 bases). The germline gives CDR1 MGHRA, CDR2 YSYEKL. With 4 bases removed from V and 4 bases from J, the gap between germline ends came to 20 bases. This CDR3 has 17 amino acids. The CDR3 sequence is CASSLGAAKKIYNEQFF. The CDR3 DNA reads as TGCGCCAGCAGCCTGGGGGCAGCCAAGAAAATTTACAATGAGCAGTTCTTC.

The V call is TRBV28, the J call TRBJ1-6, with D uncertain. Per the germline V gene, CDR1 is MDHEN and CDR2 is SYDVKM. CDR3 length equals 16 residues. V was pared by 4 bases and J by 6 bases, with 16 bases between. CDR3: CASSSSGGAFNSPLHF. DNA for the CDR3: TGTGCCAGCAGTTCGTCGGGTGGTGCCTTTAATTCACCCCTCCACTTT.

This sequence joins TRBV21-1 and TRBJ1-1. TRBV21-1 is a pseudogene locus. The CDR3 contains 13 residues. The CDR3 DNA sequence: TGTGCCAGGAGCATCGGGGGGGGCACTGAAGCTTTCTTT. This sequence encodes CARSIGGGTEAFF.

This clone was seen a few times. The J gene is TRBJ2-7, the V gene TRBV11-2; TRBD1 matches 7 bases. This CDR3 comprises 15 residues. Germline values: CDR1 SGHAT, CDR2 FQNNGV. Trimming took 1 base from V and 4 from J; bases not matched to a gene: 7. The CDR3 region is CASSLGLSRGYEQYF. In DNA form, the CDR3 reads TGTGCCAGCAGCTTAGGGCTCAGCAGGGGGTACGAGCAGTACTTC.

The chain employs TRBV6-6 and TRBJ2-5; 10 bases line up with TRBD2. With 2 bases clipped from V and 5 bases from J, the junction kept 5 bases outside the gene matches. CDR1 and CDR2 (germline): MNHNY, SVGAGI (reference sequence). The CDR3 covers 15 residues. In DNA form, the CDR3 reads TGTGCCAGCAGTTACAGTACTAGCGGGGATGAGACCCAGTACTTC. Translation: CASSYSTSGDETQYF.

The CDR3 is CASSQEFRGGAGGEQFF. In DNA, the CDR3 is TGTGCCAGCAGCCAAGAATTCCGCGGGGGGGCAGGTGGTGAGCAGTTCTTC. The chain couples TRBV4-2 to TRBJ2-1; 9 bases are a match to TRBD2. The ends lost 0 bases at V and 9 bases at J; junction bases unmatched: 12. Germline assignment: CDR1 LGHNA and CDR2 YNFKEQ. The CDR3 has 17 residues.

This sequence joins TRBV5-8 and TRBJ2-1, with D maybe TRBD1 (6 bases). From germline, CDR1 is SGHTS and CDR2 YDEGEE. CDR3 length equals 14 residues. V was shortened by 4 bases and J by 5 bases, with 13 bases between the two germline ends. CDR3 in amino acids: CASSARTGNNEQFF. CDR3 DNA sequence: TGTGCCAGCAGCGCCCGAACAGGGAACAATGAGCAGTTCTTC.

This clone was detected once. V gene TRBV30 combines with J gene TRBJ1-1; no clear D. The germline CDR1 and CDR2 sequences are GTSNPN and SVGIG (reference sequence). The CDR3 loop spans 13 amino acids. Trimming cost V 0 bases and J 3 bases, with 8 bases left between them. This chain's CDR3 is CAWSVYGDTEAFF. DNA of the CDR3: TGTGCCTGGAGTGTTTACGGGGACACTGAAGCTTTCTTT. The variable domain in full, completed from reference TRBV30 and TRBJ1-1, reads SQTIHQWPATLVQPVGSPLSLECTVEGTSNPNLYWYRQAAGRGLQLLFYSVGIGQISSEVPQNLSASRPQDRQFILSSKKLLLSDSGFYLCAWSVYGDTEAFFGQGTRLTVV.

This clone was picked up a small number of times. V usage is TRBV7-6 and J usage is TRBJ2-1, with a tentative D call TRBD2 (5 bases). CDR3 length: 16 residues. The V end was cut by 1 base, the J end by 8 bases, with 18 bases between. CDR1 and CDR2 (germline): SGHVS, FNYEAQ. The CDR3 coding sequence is TGTGCCAGCAGCTTAGGGCGGATTGTAGCGTGGGATGAGCAGTTCTTC. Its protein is CASSLGRIVAWDEQFF.

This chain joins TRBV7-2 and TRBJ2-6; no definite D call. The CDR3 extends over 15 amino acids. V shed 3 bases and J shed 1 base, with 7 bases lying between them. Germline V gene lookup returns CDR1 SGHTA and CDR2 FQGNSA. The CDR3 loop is CASSFSFSGANVLTF. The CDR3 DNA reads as TGTGCCAGCAGCTTTTCGTTTTCTGGGGCCAACGTCCTGACTTTC.

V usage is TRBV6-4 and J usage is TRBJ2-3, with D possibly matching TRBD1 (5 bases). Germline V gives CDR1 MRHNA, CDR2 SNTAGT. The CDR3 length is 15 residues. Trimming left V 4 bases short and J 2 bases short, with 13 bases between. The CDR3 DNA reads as TGTGCCAGCAGTGCGTCAGGGATGCCCACAGATACGCAGTATTTT. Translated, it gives CASSASGMPTDTQYF.

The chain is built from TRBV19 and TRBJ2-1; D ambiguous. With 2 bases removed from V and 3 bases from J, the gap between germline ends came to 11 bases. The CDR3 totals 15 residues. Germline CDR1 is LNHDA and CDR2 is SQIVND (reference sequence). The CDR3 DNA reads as TGTGCCAGTAGTATAACCAGCGAGGTCTACAATGAGCAGTTCTTC. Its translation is CASSITSEVYNEQFF.

CDR3 DNA sequence: TGCAGCGTTGAATTGGACAGTGAAGCTTTCTTT. It is translated as CSVELDSEAFF. This chain uses TRBV29-1 with TRBJ1-1, with D maybe TRBD1 (6 bases). Per germline, CDR1 SQVTM and CDR2 ANQGSEA. Trimming removed 2 bases from V and 7 bases from J, with 8 bases in between. The CDR3 is 11 residues long.

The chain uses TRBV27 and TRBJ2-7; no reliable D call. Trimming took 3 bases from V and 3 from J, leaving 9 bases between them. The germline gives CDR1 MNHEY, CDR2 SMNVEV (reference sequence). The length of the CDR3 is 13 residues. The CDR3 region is CASSLGVLYEQYF. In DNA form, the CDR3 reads TGTGCCAGCAGTTTGGGCGTACTCTACGAGCAGTACTTC.

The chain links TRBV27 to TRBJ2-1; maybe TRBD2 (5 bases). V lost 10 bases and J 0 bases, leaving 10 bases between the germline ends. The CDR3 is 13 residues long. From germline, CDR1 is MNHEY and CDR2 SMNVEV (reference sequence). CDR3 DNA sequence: TGTGCCACCGGGGTCAGCTCCTACAATGAGCAGTTCTTC. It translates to CATGVSSYNEQFF.

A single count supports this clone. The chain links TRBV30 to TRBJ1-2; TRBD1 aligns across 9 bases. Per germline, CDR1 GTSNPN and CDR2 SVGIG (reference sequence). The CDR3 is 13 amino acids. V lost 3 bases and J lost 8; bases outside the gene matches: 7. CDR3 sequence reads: CAWRPYRGQGYTF. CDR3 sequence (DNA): TGTGCCTGGAGACCTTACAGGGGGCAAGGCTACACCTTC.

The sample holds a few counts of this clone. The CDR3 spells CASSLVVSMNTEAFF. As DNA, the CDR3 is TGCGCCAGCAGCTTGGTGGTGAGCATGAACACTGAAGCTTTCTTT. The chain couples TRBV5-1 to TRBJ1-1, with D uncertain. This CDR3 is 15 amino acids long. V lost 0 bases and J lost 0, with 9 bases in between. CDR1 is SGHRS and CDR2 is YFSETQ in the germline V gene.